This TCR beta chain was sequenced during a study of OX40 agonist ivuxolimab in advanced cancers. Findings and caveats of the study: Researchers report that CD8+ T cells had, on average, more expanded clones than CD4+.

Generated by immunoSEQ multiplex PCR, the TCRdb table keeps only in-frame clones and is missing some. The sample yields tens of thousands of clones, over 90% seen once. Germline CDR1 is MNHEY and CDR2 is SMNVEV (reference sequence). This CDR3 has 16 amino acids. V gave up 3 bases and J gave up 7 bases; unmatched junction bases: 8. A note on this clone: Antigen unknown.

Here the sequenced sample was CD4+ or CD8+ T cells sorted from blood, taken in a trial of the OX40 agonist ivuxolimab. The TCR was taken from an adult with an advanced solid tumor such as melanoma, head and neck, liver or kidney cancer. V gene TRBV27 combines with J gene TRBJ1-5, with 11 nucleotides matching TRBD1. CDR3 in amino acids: CASSLGTGGANQPQHF. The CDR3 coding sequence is TGTGCCAGCAGTTTGGGGACAGGGGGGGCAAACCAGCCCCAGCATTTT.